These 23 T cell receptor beta chains originate from one sample sequenced in a study of T cell responses to AZD1222 COVID-19 vaccine. Method: immunoSEQ multiplex PCR; TCRdb's copy keeps in-frame clones and lacks some. Here the sample spans about 170,000 clones, about nine tenths being singletons. This sample comprised peripheral blood, obtained on day 0 of AZD1222 vaccination. Every receptor here comes from an adult in good health.

The J gene is TRBJ1-2, the V gene TRBV30; no clear D gene. The ends were cut back, 0 bases at V and 6 bases at J, with 8 bases in the middle. The CDR3 is 12 amino acids. Per the germline V gene, CDR1 is GTSNPN and CDR2 is SVGIG (reference sequence). CDR3 amino acids: CAWSVTSHGYTF. CDR3 in DNA: TGTGCCTGGAGTGTCACGAGCCATGGCTACACCTTC.

The chain couples TRBV7-2 to TRBJ1-6, with D perhaps TRBD1 (5 bases). CDR3 length equals 14 residues. CDR1 is SGHTA and CDR2 is FQGNSA in the germline V gene. V lost 2 bases, J lost 7 bases, and 9 bases lay in between. The CDR3: CASSLRDGNSPLHF. Here the CDR3 DNA reads TGTGCCAGCAGCTTAAGGGACGGAAATTCACCCCTCCACTTT. The complete variable domain, with remaining parts taken from reference TRBV7-2 and TRBJ1-6, reads GAGVSQSPSNKVTEKGKDVELRCDPISGHTALYWYRQSLGQGLEFLIYFQGNSAPDKSGLPSDRFSAERTGGSVSTLTIQRTQQEDSAVYLCASSLRDGNSPLHFGNGTRLTVT.

The genes are TRBV5-4 and TRBJ2-1; D may be TRBD1 or TRBD2 (6 bases each). Trimming removed 3 bases from V and 4 bases from J, with 14 bases in between. The CDR3 contains 15 residues. Germline-derived CDR1 and CDR2 are SGHNT and YYREEE (reference sequence). This chain's CDR3 is CASSSSGGHYNEQFF. In DNA, the CDR3 is TGTGCCAGCAGCTCGAGTGGGGGGCATTACAATGAGCAGTTCTTC.

The chain links TRBV4-1 to TRBJ2-1; 8 positions match TRBD2. Germline V gene sequence: CDR1 MGHRA, CDR2 YSYEKL. The CDR3 sequence is 17 residues long. With V trimmed by 6 bases and J by 2 bases, 12 bases remained unmatched. CDR3 amino acids: CASRQTPGTRTYNEQFF. The CDR3 bases are TGCGCCAGCAGGCAAACCCCCGGGACTAGAACCTACAATGAGCAGTTCTTC.

This chain joins TRBV7-2 and TRBJ2-1; D is ambiguous. V was clipped by 6 bases and J by 15 bases, with 24 bases between them. There are 14 residues in the CDR3. In germline, CDR1 is SGHTA, CDR2 FQGNSA. The CDR3 DNA sequence: TGTGCCAGCAGGCTTACCCTGCTAGGTGGCGAGGCGTTCTTC. Amino acid sequence: CASRLTLLGGEAFF.

The rearrangement links TRBV7-9 to TRBJ2-7, with D unclear. Trimming removed 2 bases at V and 3 bases at J, with 8 bases between. Germline V gene sequence: CDR1 SEHNR, CDR2 FQNEAQ (reference sequence). The CDR3 is made up of 13 amino acids. The CDR3 coding sequence is TGTGCCAGCAGCTTATCAGTAGACTACGAGCAGTACTTC. Its protein product is CASSLSVDYEQYF.

A note on this clone: Other DNA sequences from this sample encode an identical CDR3 as well. This sequence joins TRBV3-1 (or the pseudogene TRBV3-2) and TRBJ1-5, with D unclear. Between the trimmed V and J ends, which lost 0 bases and 1 base, there was a span of 7 bases. Germline V gene sequence: CDR1 LGHDT, CDR2 YNNKEL (reference sequence). This CDR3 is built from 15 residues. CDR3 DNA sequence: TGTGCCAGCAGCCAAGACAGTAAGAGCAATCAGCCCCAGCATTTT. It is translated as CASSQDSKSNQPQHF.

V and J are TRBV5-1 and TRBJ1-3, with D perhaps TRBD1 (5 bases). V lost 2 bases and J 0 bases, leaving 12 bases between the germline ends. Germline CDR1 and CDR2: SGHRS and YFSETQ. The CDR3 extends over 16 amino acids. DNA for the CDR3: TGCGCCAGCAGCTTAGAGACAGTATCCTCTGGAAACACCATATATTTT. It yields the protein CASSLETVSSGNTIYF.

V and J are TRBV12-3 or TRBV12-4 and TRBJ2-3; D gene unclear. The CDR3 has 11 residues. V was cut by 7 bases and J by 3 bases, with 5 bases left in between. The CDR3 here is CASTRTDTQYF. Written as DNA, the CDR3 is TGTGCCAGCACCCGTACAGATACGCAGTATTTT.

This clone showed up just once. The chain uses TRBV6-1 and TRBJ2-1; 9 nucleotides agree with TRBD2. The CDR3 sequence is 17 residues long. V was clipped by 1 base and J by 1 base; unmatched bases: 5. Germline CDR1 and CDR2: MNHNS and SASEGT. The CDR3 protein is CASSEGERGVSYNEQFF. DNA of the CDR3: TGTGCCAGCAGTGAAGGCGAGCGGGGGGTTTCCTACAATGAGCAGTTCTTC.

J is TRBJ1-2 and V is TRBV6-4; 10 bases map to TRBD1. The length of the CDR3 is 12 residues. V lost 8 bases, J lost 11 bases, and 8 bases stayed unmatched. Germline CDR1 and CDR2: MRHNA and SNTAGT. The CDR3 nucleotides are TGTGCCAGCGCACGACAGGGGGCGTGGTACACCTTC. Residues: CASARQGAWYTF.

The chain recombines TRBV3-1 (or the pseudogene TRBV3-2) with TRBJ1-1, with a tentative D call TRBD1 (5 bases). Germline V gene sequence: CDR1 LGHDT, CDR2 YNNKEL (reference sequence). The V and J ends lost 7 bases and 3 bases respectively, with 18 bases between them. The CDR3 has 15 residues. CDR3 DNA: TGTGCCAGCAACCCGAAAGGGGCCGGATACACTGAAGCTTTCTTT. Translating gives CASNPKGAGYTEAFF.

The V and J genes are TRBV6-6 and TRBJ2-1; a weak D match, TRBD2 (5 bases). The CDR3 covers 11 residues. Trimming removed 7 bases at V and 7 bases at J, with 8 bases between. Germline V gene lookup returns CDR1 MNHNY and CDR2 SVGAGI (reference sequence). CDR3 region: CASTGLNEQFF. CDR3 bases: TGTGCCAGCACGGGGTTAAATGAGCAGTTCTTC.

The chain uses TRBV6-5 and TRBJ2-1; 10 nucleotides align to TRBD2. After removal of 6 bases from V and 5 bases from J, the junction contained 7 bases not matched to a gene. The CDR3 spans 15 residues. Germline values: CDR1 MNHEY, CDR2 SVGAGI. The CDR3 region is CASSQRGGSHNEQFF. DNA of the CDR3: TGTGCCAGCAGCCAGCGGGGGGGTTCCCACAATGAGCAGTTCTTC.

This clone was seen just once. V is TRBV19 and J is TRBJ2-7; a possible D gene is TRBD1 (6 bases). CDR3 length: 18 amino acids. CDR1 is LNHDA, CDR2 SQIVND, per germline (reference sequence). V was cut by 6 bases and J by 0 bases, with 24 bases left in between. Here the CDR3 reads CASSSEGEFAGRSYEQYF. The CDR3 region has the DNA TGTGCCAGTAGCAGCGAGGGGGAGTTTGCGGGTCGCTCCTACGAGCAGTACTTC.

The chain recombines TRBV7-2 with TRBJ2-7; unclear D gene. Germline loops: CDR1 SGHTA, CDR2 FQGNSA. Trimming cost V 3 bases and J 6 bases, with 27 bases left between them. This CDR3 is 18 amino acids long. CDR3: CASSLAATSVGIRVEQYF. The CDR3 coding sequence is TGTGCCAGCAGCTTGGCAGCTACAAGCGTGGGGATTCGGGTCGAGCAGTACTTC. The full variable domain, completed using reference TRBV7-2 and TRBJ2-7, is GAGVSQSPSNKVTEKGKDVELRCDPISGHTALYWYRQSLGQGLEFLIYFQGNSAPDKSGLPSDRFSAERTGGSVSTLTIQRTQQEDSAVYLCASSLAATSVGIRVEQYFGPGTRLTVT.

This sequence joins TRBV30 and TRBJ1-4; TRBD1 is a possible D gene (6 bases). With 7 bases removed from V and 7 bases from J, the gap between germline ends came to 22 bases. This CDR3 region has 15 residues. Germline V gene data show CDR1 as GTSNPN and CDR2 as SVGIG (reference sequence). The CDR3 coding sequence is TGTGCCTCCGAGGGAGGGGGGGGTGTCGGTGAAAAACTGTTTTTT. It yields the protein CASEGGGGVGEKLFF. Together with reference TRBV30 and TRBJ1-4, the CDR3 gives the full variable domain: SQTIHQWPATLVQPVGSPLSLECTVEGTSNPNLYWYRQAAGRGLQLLFYSVGIGQISSEVPQNLSASRPQDRQFILSSKKLLLSDSGFYLCASEGGGGVGEKLFFGSGTQLSVL.

The chain has TRBV6-5 and TRBJ1-2; the D gene is possibly TRBD1 (5 bases). Per germline, CDR1 MNHEY and CDR2 SVGAGI. The CDR3 length is 15 residues. V dropped 4 bases and J dropped 8 bases, with 20 bases sitting between them. CDR3 in DNA: TGTGCCAGCAGTTCCAGACCGGCTACCACAGGAGGCTACACCTTC. Its protein product is CASSSRPATTGGYTF.

The chain is built from TRBV19 and TRBJ2-2, with D perhaps being TRBD1 or TRBD2 (6 bases each). This CDR3 has 16 amino acids. Trimming cost V 4 bases and J 4 bases, with 16 bases left between them. In germline, CDR1 is LNHDA, CDR2 SQIVND (reference sequence). For the CDR3, the DNA is TGTGCCAGTAGTAAGGGGGGTCTGCTACCCACCGGGGAGCTGTTTTTT. Protein sequence: CASSKGGLLPTGELFF.

This chain links TRBV7-9 with TRBJ2-5; D may be TRBD1 or TRBD2 (7 bases each). V was cut by 5 bases and J by 2 bases, with 27 bases left in between. Germline values: CDR1 SEHNR, CDR2 FQNEAQ (reference sequence). The CDR3 is 19 residues long. CDR3 region: CASSPPRGGGAKIQETQYF. For the CDR3, the DNA is TGTGCCAGCAGCCCCCCCCGGGGAGGGGGCGCGAAGATTCAAGAGACCCAGTACTTC.

The chain combines TRBV2 with TRBJ2-7, with D possibly being TRBD1 (5 bases). The CDR3 is 13 amino acids. CDR1 is SNHLY, CDR2 FYNNEI, per germline. Trimming stripped 2 bases from V and 5 bases from J, with 10 bases between. The CDR3 reads CASSEQGLNEQYF. In DNA, the CDR3 is TGTGCCAGCAGTGAACAGGGTCTGAACGAGCAGTACTTC.

The chain carries TRBV3-1 (or the pseudogene TRBV3-2) and TRBJ2-2, with 7 nucleotides matching TRBD1. Germline V gene lookup returns CDR1 LGHDT and CDR2 YNNKEL (reference sequence). J gave up 6 bases and V 7 bases, and 14 bases lay outside the gene matches. This CDR3 region has 16 residues. Here the CDR3 DNA reads TGTGCCAGCACCCCAAGGTTGAAGGGGGCGGCCGGGGAGCTGTTTTTT. It specifies CASTPRLKGAAGELFF.

For the CDR3, the DNA is TGCGCCAGCAGCTTGAAACTAGCGGGGCCAAGCGGGGGGCAAGAGACCCAGTACTTC. Its translation is CASSLKLAGPSGGQETQYF. The chain joins TRBV5-1 to TRBJ2-5; TRBD2 matches at 10 bases. V lost 1 base and J lost 2; bases outside the gene matches: 14. The germline V gene has CDR1 SGHRS and CDR2 YFSETQ. The CDR3 loop spans 19 amino acids.